This entry describes one TCR beta chain. This CDR3 is 14 amino acids long. V was shortened by 6 bases and J by 11 bases, with 19 bases between the two germline ends. Germline V CDR1 and CDR2: MNHEY, SMNVEV (reference sequence). Sequenced by immunoSEQ multiplex PCR; TCRdb stores in-frame clones only, minus some. The sample records hundreds of thousands of clones, around 84% being singletons. The record originates from a study of blood T cell repertoires in COVID-19. The receptor's source is a man aged 30-40 years with acute COVID-19. The sample was PBMCs or T cells enriched from blood (not recorded which). V and J are TRBV27 and TRBJ1-4, with D uncertain. CDR3 sequence reads: CASRLGSPGGKLFF. CDR3 sequence (DNA): TGTGCCAGCAGATTAGGGAGCCCGGGTGGGAAACTGTTTTTT.